Included here is one TCR beta chain sequence, with context. No antigen is known for it. The data belong to a study of OX40 agonist ivuxolimab in advanced cancers. Study details: The study treated patients with ivuxolimab, an agonistic anti-OX40 (CD134) antibody. The study, taken as a whole, reports: Some nonresponders likewise displayed low normalized T-cell clonal expansion.

Per the germline V gene, CDR1 is SGHDT and CDR2 is YYEEEE. The CDR3 has 14 amino acids. V was trimmed by 2 bases and J by 0 bases, leaving 5 bases between them. Here immunoSEQ multiplex PCR was the method, and the copy in TCRdb shows in-frame clones only, minus some. The table includes tens of thousands of clones, approximately 86% detected once. This TCR was recovered from an adult with an advanced solid tumor such as melanoma, head and neck, liver or kidney cancer. The source material was CD4+ or CD8+ T cells sorted from blood, sampled in a trial of the OX40 agonist ivuxolimab. J is TRBJ2-2 and V is TRBV5-6; no reliable D call. DNA of the CDR3: TGTGCCAGCAGCTTATTGGCGAACACCGGGGAGCTGTTTTTT. It translates to CASSLLANTGELFF.